One TCR beta chain is described in this entry. This specimen belongs to a study of blood T cell repertoires in COVID-19. Assay used: immunoSEQ multiplex PCR; TCRdb lists only in-frame clones, some missing. Found here are approximately 240,000 clones, 70% to 90% of them singletons; the top ten hold around 2.2%. Germline CDR1 reads SGHNT; CDR2 reads YYREEE (reference sequence). This CDR3 contains 16 residues. The V gene lost 4 bases and the J gene lost 4 bases, with 20 bases spanning the gap. This receptor was taken from a woman aged 40-49 years who had recovered from COVID-19. Specimen: peripheral blood. This rearrangement joins TRBV5-4 to TRBJ1-2; maybe TRBD1 (6 bases). This CDR3 reads CASSPRAGGSIYGYTF. For the CDR3, the DNA is TGTGCCAGCAGCCCCCGGGCGGGGGGCTCTATCTATGGCTACACCTTC.